This T cell receptor beta chain derives from a study of OX40 agonist ivuxolimab in advanced cancers. Study-wide context: Enrolled patients in dose escalation had cancers that were hepatocellular carcinoma, melanoma, renal cell or head and neck cancer.

The germline V gene has CDR1 KGHSH and CDR2 LQKENI. The CDR3 is 15 amino acids. V lost 3 bases and J lost 9; bases outside the gene matches: 10. With autoimmune disease history or systemic immunosuppression, patients were excluded. Assay used: immunoSEQ multiplex PCR; TCRdb lists only in-frame clones, some missing. The sample holds some 80,000 clones, roughly 88% seen once. The source of this sequence is an adult with an advanced solid tumor such as melanoma, head and neck, liver or kidney cancer. The sample here was CD4+ or CD8+ T cells sorted from blood, taken in a trial of the OX40 agonist ivuxolimab. This chain uses TRBV18 with TRBJ2-2, with 7 bases identical to TRBD2. CDR3 nucleotide sequence: TGTGCCAGCTCACCGGCGGGAGAAGGTTCCTGGGAGCTGTTTTTT. Amino acids: CASSPAGEGSWELFF.